Listed below are T cell receptor beta chains from one sample, sequenced in a study of blood T cell repertoires in COVID-19. TCRdb keeps only in-frame clones here, not all; method: immunoSEQ multiplex PCR. Of 150,000 to 200,000 clones detected, nearly 90% appear once; the ten largest clones hold around 2.3%. Material: PBMCs or T cells enriched from blood (not recorded which). All receptors derive from a woman in her forties with acute COVID-19. CDR3s include the opening cysteine and the closing phenylalanine or tryptophan. D genes are given only for firm matches. Clone size is shown for a subset of rows, as once, few, many or a class of expanded clone.

J gene: TRBJ2-2; clone size: -; V gene: TRBV4-3; D gene: -; CDR3 protein: CASSQDGGGENTGELFF; CDR3 DNA: TGCGCCAGCAGCCAAGATGGGGGGGGCGAGAACACCGGGGAGCTGTTTTTT
J gene: TRBJ1-2; clone size: -; V gene: TRBV6-5; D gene: TRBD1; CDR3 protein: CASSYSRTGLYGYTF; CDR3 DNA: TGTGCCAGCAGTTACTCCCGGACAGGCCTCTATGGCTACACCTTC
J gene: TRBJ1-3; clone size: -; V gene: TRBV4-2; D gene: -; CDR3 protein: CASSQTPGLGNTIYF; CDR3 DNA: TGTGCCAGCAGCCAAACGCCCGGGTTGGGAAACACCATATATTTT
J gene: TRBJ2-3; clone size: -; V gene: TRBV3-1/TRBV3-2; D gene: TRBD2; CDR3 protein: CASSQDLLAGGDTQYF; CDR3 DNA: TGTGCCAGCAGCCAAGATCTGCTAGCGGGAGGAGATACGCAGTATTTT
J gene: TRBJ2-5; clone size: -; V gene: TRBV29-1; D gene: -; CDR3 protein: CSVEFQAPQETQYF; CDR3 DNA: TGCAGCGTTGAATTTCAGGCCCCCCAAGAGACCCAGTACTTC
J gene: TRBJ2-7; clone size: -; V gene: TRBV7-2; D gene: TRBD2; CDR3 protein: CASSLSPSGISYEQYF; CDR3 DNA: TGTGCCAGCAGCCTAAGCCCTAGCGGGATCTCCTACGAGCAGTACTTC
J gene: TRBJ2-2; clone size: -; V gene: TRBV7-9; D gene: TRBD2; CDR3 protein: CASSSPAASGGYPGELFF; CDR3 DNA: TGTGCCAGCAGCTCGCCCGCCGCTAGCGGGGGGTACCCCGGGGAGCTGTTTTTT
J gene: TRBJ2-7; clone size: -; V gene: TRBV28; D gene: -; CDR3 protein: CASSPRGHYEQYF; CDR3 DNA: TGTGCCAGCAGCCCCCGGGGACACTACGAGCAGTACTTC
J gene: TRBJ1-5; clone size: once; V gene: TRBV6-5; D gene: -; CDR3 protein: CASSYSGPRQPQHF; CDR3 DNA: TGTGCCAGCAGTTACTCTGGCCCTAGGCAGCCCCAGCATTTT
J gene: TRBJ2-1; clone size: -; V gene: TRBV19; D gene: TRBD1; CDR3 protein: CASSINRGNEQFF; CDR3 DNA: TGTGCCAGTAGTATCAACAGGGGGAATGAGCAGTTCTTC
J gene: TRBJ1-2; clone size: -; V gene: TRBV4-1; D gene: -; CDR3 protein: CASSQVQGRANYGYTF; CDR3 DNA: TGCGCCAGCAGCCAAGTACAAGGCAGGGCTAACTATGGCTACACCTTC
J gene: TRBJ1-2; clone size: once; V gene: TRBV4-1; D gene: -; CDR3 protein: CASSQGVEQTYGYTF; CDR3 DNA: TGCGCCAGCAGCCAAGGGGTTGAACAGACCTATGGCTACACCTTC
J gene: TRBJ1-2; clone size: -; V gene: TRBV28; D gene: TRBD1; CDR3 protein: CASRQQGNENYGYTF; CDR3 DNA: TGTGCCAGCAGGCAACAGGGGAACGAGAACTATGGCTACACCTTC
J gene: TRBJ2-6; clone size: -; V gene: TRBV10-3; D gene: TRBD1; CDR3 protein: CATKGTGSSGANVLTF; CDR3 DNA: TGTGCCACCAAGGGGACAGGTTCCTCCGGGGCCAACGTCCTGACTTTC
J gene: TRBJ2-5; clone size: few; V gene: TRBV3-1/TRBV3-2; D gene: -; CDR3 protein: CASSLQETQYF; CDR3 DNA: TGTGCCAGCAGCCTACAAGAGACCCAGTACTTC
J gene: TRBJ2-7; clone size: few; V gene: TRBV3-1/TRBV3-2; D gene: -; CDR3 protein: CASSQIAGYEQYF; CDR3 DNA: TGTGCCAGCAGCCAAATCGCAGGCTACGAGCAGTACTTC